Listed below are T cell receptor beta chains from one sample, sequenced in a study of blood T cell repertoires in COVID-19. The repertoire was sequenced with immunoSEQ multiplex PCR; TCRdb's copy has only in-frame clones and lacks some. The sample carries hundreds of thousands of clones, around 88% recorded once. What was sequenced was PBMCs or T cells enriched from blood (not recorded which). Receptors originate from a man aged 35 to 55 who had recovered from COVID-19. The CDR3 runs from the conserved cysteine through the conserved F or W. The D gene is left open where the match is weak. Size tells how often a clone was seen (once, few, many) or the class of an expanded clone, and some rows leave it out.

clone size: few; J gene: TRBJ2-1; D gene: NA; V gene: TRBV3-1/TRBV3-2; CDR3 protein: CASSHKGGRARLSGYNEQFF; CDR3 DNA: TGTGCCAGCAGCCATAAGGGGGGGCGAGCAAGGCTTTCGGGCTACAATGAGCAGTTCTTC
clone size: NA; J gene: TRBJ1-1; D gene: NA; V gene: TRBV7-3; CDR3 protein: CASSFSYNTEAFF; CDR3 DNA: TGTGCCAGCAGCTTTAGCTATAACACTGAAGCTTTCTTT
clone size: NA; J gene: TRBJ2-1; D gene: TRBD2; V gene: TRBV7-9; CDR3 protein: CASSLVLAGGQNEQFF; CDR3 DNA: TGTGCCAGCAGCTTAGTTCTAGCGGGAGGGCAGAATGAGCAGTTCTTC
clone size: NA; J gene: TRBJ1-4; D gene: TRBD1; V gene: TRBV9; CDR3 protein: CASSVGQSGQGNEKLFF; CDR3 DNA: TGTGCCAGCAGCGTAGGTCAATCGGGACAGGGAAATGAAAAACTGTTTTTT
clone size: NA; J gene: TRBJ2-7; D gene: TRBD2; V gene: TRBV5-6; CDR3 protein: CASSLPLAGGLYEQYF; CDR3 DNA: TGTGCCAGCAGCCTCCCCCTAGCGGGAGGGCTATACGAGCAGTACTTC
clone size: NA; J gene: TRBJ1-1; D gene: NA; V gene: TRBV11-2; CDR3 protein: CASSANRNTEAFF; CDR3 DNA: TGTGCCAGCAGCGCAAATAGGAACACTGAAGCTTTCTTT
clone size: NA; J gene: TRBJ1-2; D gene: NA; V gene: TRBV29-1; CDR3 protein: CSVDDSRPPNYGYTF; CDR3 DNA: TGCAGCGTTGACGACAGTCGCCCGCCGAACTATGGCTACACCTTC
clone size: NA; J gene: TRBJ2-7; D gene: TRBD2; V gene: TRBV6-2/TRBV6-3; CDR3 protein: CASSPRTSGTFAQYF; CDR3 DNA: TGTGCCAGCAGTCCCCGGACTAGCGGGACTTTTGCGCAGTACTTC
clone size: NA; J gene: TRBJ2-5; D gene: NA; V gene: TRBV2; CDR3 protein: CASSDSQYQETQYF; CDR3 DNA: TGTGCCAGCAGTGACAGTCAGTACCAAGAGACCCAGTACTTC
clone size: NA; J gene: TRBJ1-5; D gene: TRBD1; V gene: TRBV5-6; CDR3 protein: CASSLGQGAANQPQHF; CDR3 DNA: TGTGCCAGCAGCTTGGGGCAGGGGGCGGCCAATCAGCCCCAGCATTTT
clone size: NA; J gene: TRBJ2-3; D gene: NA; V gene: TRBV7-3; CDR3 protein: CASSPFPLSGSTDTQYF; CDR3 DNA: TGTGCCAGCAGCCCCTTCCCCCTCAGCGGCAGCACAGATACGCAGTATTTT
clone size: NA; J gene: TRBJ1-1; D gene: NA; V gene: TRBV7-2; CDR3 protein: CASSLGGLGRAVKNTEAFF; CDR3 DNA: TGTGCCAGCAGCTTAGGAGGATTAGGCAGGGCGGTAAAGAACACTGAAGCTTTCTTT
clone size: NA; J gene: TRBJ2-5; D gene: NA; V gene: TRBV5-8; CDR3 protein: CASSGPGTRGETQYF; CDR3 DNA: TGTGCCAGCAGCGGACCGGGAACAAGGGGGGAGACCCAGTACTTC
clone size: few; J gene: TRBJ2-5; D gene: NA; V gene: TRBV7-6; CDR3 protein: CASSSTRGETQYF; CDR3 DNA: TGTGCCAGCAGCTCCACACGGGGAGAGACCCAGTACTTC
clone size: NA; J gene: TRBJ2-7; D gene: NA; V gene: TRBV28; CDR3 protein: CASSFEGLTHEQYF; CDR3 DNA: TGTGCCAGCAGTTTCGAGGGCTTAACTCACGAGCAGTACTTC
clone size: NA; J gene: TRBJ2-7; D gene: TRBD1; V gene: TRBV5-8; CDR3 protein: CASSLGQGGNEQYF; CDR3 DNA: TGTGCCAGCAGCTTAGGACAGGGGGGCAACGAGCAGTACTTC
clone size: NA; J gene: TRBJ1-1; D gene: NA; V gene: TRBV12-3/TRBV12-4; CDR3 protein: CASKLWSNTEAFF; CDR3 DNA: TGTGCCAGCAAGCTCTGGTCGAACACTGAAGCTTTCTTT
clone size: NA; J gene: TRBJ2-1; D gene: TRBD2; V gene: TRBV5-6; CDR3 protein: CASSLAWTSGRYNEQFF; CDR3 DNA: TGTGCCAGCAGCCTCGCCTGGACTAGCGGGAGGTACAATGAGCAGTTCTTC
clone size: once; J gene: TRBJ1-1; D gene: TRBD1; V gene: TRBV29-1; CDR3 protein: CSVATRGLHLTEAFF; CDR3 DNA: TGCAGCGTAGCAACCAGGGGGCTCCATCTCACTGAAGCTTTCTTT
clone size: NA; J gene: TRBJ2-1; D gene: NA; V gene: TRBV11-2; CDR3 protein: CASSLVLGATNEQFF; CDR3 DNA: TGTGCCAGCAGCTTAGTGCTAGGGGCGACCAATGAGCAGTTCTTC
clone size: NA; J gene: TRBJ1-6; D gene: TRBD1; V gene: TRBV9; CDR3 protein: CASSALPGQKNSPLHF; CDR3 DNA: TGTGCCAGCAGCGCACTTCCGGGACAGAAGAATTCACCCCTCCACTTT
clone size: NA; J gene: TRBJ1-6; D gene: NA; V gene: TRBV2; CDR3 protein: CASSERGRVGTPLHF; CDR3 DNA: TGTGCCAGCAGTGAAAGGGGCAGGGTAGGAACACCCCTCCACTTT
clone size: NA; J gene: TRBJ2-5; D gene: NA; V gene: TRBV28; CDR3 protein: CASSPPLGQGKTQYF; CDR3 DNA: TGTGCCAGCAGTCCCCCCCTGGGGCAGGGAAAGACCCAGTACTTC
clone size: NA; J gene: TRBJ2-1; D gene: TRBD2; V gene: TRBV11-2; CDR3 protein: CASSRWLREGGSYNEQFF; CDR3 DNA: TGTGCCAGCAGCCGATGGTTGCGGGAGGGGGGGTCCTACAATGAGCAGTTCTTC
clone size: NA; J gene: TRBJ2-1; D gene: TRBD2; V gene: TRBV7-7; CDR3 protein: CASSPRTSGKYNEQFF; CDR3 DNA: TGTGCCAGCAGCCCGCGGACTAGCGGGAAGTACAATGAGCAGTTCTTC
clone size: NA; J gene: TRBJ2-3; D gene: NA; V gene: TRBV5-1; CDR3 protein: CASSLAGAGATDTQYF; CDR3 DNA: TGCGCCAGCAGCTTGGCAGGGGCCGGCGCCACAGATACGCAGTATTTT
clone size: few; J gene: TRBJ2-1; D gene: TRBD2; V gene: TRBV9; CDR3 protein: CASSVATTSGRSGHEQFF; CDR3 DNA: TGTGCCAGCAGCGTAGCTACTACTAGCGGGAGGTCGGGGCATGAGCAGTTCTTC
clone size: once; J gene: TRBJ2-7; D gene: TRBD1; V gene: TRBV5-1; CDR3 protein: CASSLTGQVSTYEQYF; CDR3 DNA: TGCGCCAGCAGCCTGACGGGACAGGTTAGTACCTACGAGCAGTACTTC
clone size: NA; J gene: TRBJ2-7; D gene: TRBD1; V gene: TRBV11-3; CDR3 protein: CASMSGGSYEQYF; CDR3 DNA: TGTGCCAGCATGTCAGGGGGCTCCTACGAGCAGTACTTC
clone size: NA; J gene: TRBJ2-1; D gene: TRBD1; V gene: TRBV28; CDR3 protein: CASSGGDRGLLGEQFF; CDR3 DNA: TGTGCCAGCAGTGGGGGGGACAGGGGGCTTTTAGGTGAGCAGTTCTTC
clone size: NA; J gene: TRBJ2-7; D gene: TRBD1; V gene: TRBV4-1; CDR3 protein: CASSQSGTGTHEQYF; CDR3 DNA: TGCGCCAGCAGCCAATCCGGGACAGGGACCCACGAGCAGTACTTC
clone size: once; J gene: TRBJ2-1; D gene: TRBD2; V gene: TRBV3-1/TRBV3-2; CDR3 protein: CASSQDRLAGGDNEQFF; CDR3 DNA: TGTGCCAGCAGCCAAGATCGCCTAGCGGGGGGGGACAATGAGCAGTTCTTC